This entry lists 30 T cell receptor beta chains sequenced from one sample in a study of shared clonotypes between healthy human individuals (dated by TCRdb to between 2020 and 2021). Library generation was performed with the immunoSEQ multiplex PCR assay. What TCRdb holds here is the immuneACCESS table cut down to in-frame rearrangements. Part of the clones is not present; checked against another copy, under half of the missing clones reflect an unresolved V gene, and the others are unexplained. The sample table lists over a million clones, 75% to 80% of them with a count of one. The top ten clonotypes cover 0.6% to 0.75% of the sample. Sequencing was done on a sample of memory CD4+ T cells from PBMCs. The sample's cell subset or site label is to be understood as: CD45RA-negative fraction. The receptors shown here come from a man between 18 and 29 years old in good health. Some clones in this sample may be carry-over from other donors' samples.

The rearrangement joins TRBV27 to TRBJ2-3; 8 positions agree with TRBD2. The CDR3 has 17 residues. Germline V lookup: CDR1 MNHEY, CDR2 SMNVEV (reference sequence). The V gene end was trimmed by 2 bases and the J gene end by 5 bases; junction bases not matched to a gene: 12. CDR3 sequence: CASSLLARGEGLDTQYF. DNA of the CDR3: TGTGCCAGCAGTTTACTTGCGCGGGGGGAGGGGTTAGATACGCAGTATTTT.

V usage is TRBV9 and J usage is TRBJ1-3, with D possibly being TRBD1 (6 bases). V lost 4 bases and J lost 0, with 17 bases in between. This CDR3 spans 17 amino acids. CDR1 and CDR2 (germline): SGDLS, YYNGEE. The CDR3 loop is CASSPEGGAFSGNTIYF. The CDR3 bases are TGTGCCAGCAGCCCAGAGGGGGGGGCCTTCTCTGGAAACACCATATATTTT.

To note about this clone: A read error is possible here, since a much larger clone lies one base away. V is TRBV5-1 and J is TRBJ2-7; maybe TRBD1 (6 bases). The CDR3 has 13 residues. Trimming took 0 bases from V and 4 from J, leaving 8 bases between them. Per germline, CDR1 SGHRS and CDR2 YFSETQ. The CDR3 coding sequence is TGCGCCAGCAGCTTGGGGACAGAATACGAGCAGTACTTC. As protein: CASSLGTEYEQYF.

The chain couples TRBV5-5 to TRBJ2-7, with D perhaps matching TRBD1 (6 bases). This CDR3 is 15 amino acids long. The V gene's germline CDR1 is SGHKS and CDR2 YYEKEE (reference sequence). V dropped 0 bases and J dropped 4 bases, with 14 bases sitting between them. CDR3 bases: TGTGCCAGCAGCTTGGTAGGTGGCAGGGGTTACGAGCAGTACTTC. Its protein is CASSLVGGRGYEQYF. Variable domain in full (rest from reference TRBV5-5 and TRBJ2-7): DAGVTQSPTHLIKTRGQQVTLRCSPISGHKSVSWYQQVLGQGPQFIFQYYEKEERGRGNFPDRFSARQFPNYSSELNVNALLLGDSALYLCASSLVGGRGYEQYFGPGTRLTVT.

The chain joins TRBV27 to TRBJ2-7; 8 positions match TRBD1. The CDR3 totals 13 residues. CDR1 and CDR2 (germline): MNHEY, SMNVEV (reference sequence). The V segment lost 9 bases and the J segment 2 bases; nucleotides outside the gene matches: 6. The DNA of the CDR3 is TGTGCCAGTCGCGGACAGGGCCCCTACGAGCAGTACTTC. It codes for CASRGQGPYEQYF.

This clone was found a few times. This chain uses TRBV6-1 with TRBJ2-7; D is perhaps TRBD2 (5 bases). This CDR3 contains 15 residues. V gave up 2 bases and J gave up 4 bases, with 15 bases separating them. CDR1 is MNHNS, CDR2 SASEGT, per germline. CDR3 protein: CASSERAGALYEQYF. The CDR3 region has the DNA TGTGCCAGCAGTGAACGGGCGGGCGCGTTGTACGAGCAGTACTTC.

The chain couples TRBV4-2 to TRBJ2-5; 9 nucleotides agree with TRBD2. Germline trimming cut 5 bases from V and 4 bases from J; bases unmatched to any gene: 14. This CDR3 has 17 amino acids. Per the germline V gene, CDR1 is LGHNA and CDR2 is YNFKEQ. The CDR3 DNA is TGTGCCAGCAGCGATAGGAGGCAGCTAGCGGGACCAGAGACCCAGTACTTC. It translates to CASSDRRQLAGPETQYF.

A note on this clone: A clone one base away is much larger, so this may be a read error. Other DNA sequences in this sample translate to the same CDR3. The chain couples TRBV28 to TRBJ1-2; no firm D call. The V and J ends lost 3 bases and 5 bases respectively, with 7 bases between them. The CDR3 covers 12 residues. Germline V gives CDR1 MDHEN, CDR2 SYDVKM. Here the CDR3 DNA reads TGTGCCAGCAGTTTGAGAGGGTATGGCTACACCTTC. It specifies CASSLRGYGYTF.

The genes are TRBV5-6 and TRBJ1-3, with D perhaps matching TRBD1 (5 bases). This CDR3 spans 14 amino acids. V dropped 1 base and J dropped 2 bases, with 7 bases sitting between them. The germline CDR1 and CDR2 sequences are SGHDT and YYEEEE. CDR3 in DNA: TGTGCCAGCAGCTTGCAGGGAGCTGGAAACACCATATATTTT. This codes for CASSLQGAGNTIYF.

As to this clone: The sample has other DNA sequences that encode this CDR3 too. V and J are TRBV18 and TRBJ1-2, with 9 nucleotides matching TRBD1. This CDR3 spans 13 amino acids. The germline V gene encodes CDR1 KGHSH and CDR2 LQKENI. Trimming cost V 2 bases and J 5 bases; bases outside gene matches: 0. CDR3 loop: CASSPDRGYGYTF. CDR3 coding DNA: TGTGCCAGCTCACCAGACAGGGGGTATGGCTACACCTTC.

Here the CDR3 reads CASSLTSGSNNEQFF. In nucleotides, the CDR3 is TGTGCCAGCAGCTTGACTAGCGGGAGTAACAATGAGCAGTTCTTC. This sequence joins TRBV7-3 and TRBJ2-1, with TRBD2 matching over 12 bases. J lost 5 bases, V lost 3 bases, and 2 bases had no gene match. This CDR3 region has 15 residues. Per the germline V gene, CDR1 is SGHTA and CDR2 is FQGTGA.

This sequence joins TRBV12-5 and TRBJ2-3; 9 positions agree with TRBD2. The CDR3 length is 14 residues. CDR1 is LGHNT and CDR2 is FRNRAP in the germline V gene. V lost 7 bases and J lost 1; bases outside the gene matches: 3. This CDR3 is CASALAGGTDTQYF. Written as DNA, the CDR3 is TGTGCTAGTGCCTTAGCGGGAGGCACAGATACGCAGTATTTT.

The J gene is TRBJ1-5, the V gene TRBV21-1. TRBV21-1 is marked as a pseudogene. This CDR3 spans 15 amino acids. The CDR3: CASSKGSGAHQPQHF. The DNA for the CDR3 is TGTGCCAGCAGCAAGGGGTCGGGGGCCCATCAGCCCCAGCATTTT.

This chain links TRBV30 with TRBJ1-1; D may be TRBD1 (5 bases). The V gene lost 0 bases and the J gene lost 0 bases, with 8 bases spanning the gap. There are 14 residues in the CDR3. CDR1 GTSNPN and CDR2 SVGIG come from the germline V gene (reference sequence). The CDR3 DNA is TGTGCCTGGAGTGTAGGCAGGGTGAACACTGAAGCTTTCTTT. As protein: CAWSVGRVNTEAFF.

The chain joins TRBV7-9 to TRBJ2-7, with unresolved D. CDR1 is SEHNR, CDR2 FQNEAQ, per germline (reference sequence). CDR3 length equals 15 residues. The ends were cut back, 1 base at V and 4 bases at J, with 14 bases in the middle. CDR3 nucleotides: TGTGCCAGCAGCTTAGGGGTAGGGAAGGCGTACGAGCAGTACTTC. It translates to CASSLGVGKAYEQYF.

This chain uses TRBV10-3 with TRBJ2-3, with 10 nucleotides matching TRBD2. Germline trimming cut 4 bases from V and 5 bases from J; bases unmatched to any gene: 9. The CDR3 extends over 16 amino acids. Germline-derived CDR1 and CDR2 are ENHRY and SYGVKD. This CDR3 reads CAISGQTSGIKDTQYF. The CDR3 nucleotides are TGTGCCATCAGTGGACAAACTAGCGGGATTAAAGATACGCAGTATTTT.

The sample holds one count of this clone. The chain carries TRBV11-2 and TRBJ2-7; 9 nucleotides match TRBD2. The V gene end was trimmed by 7 bases and the J gene end by 4 bases; junction bases not matched to a gene: 14. The CDR3 runs 16 residues. Germline V gene data show CDR1 as SGHAT and CDR2 as FQNNGV. The CDR3, as DNA: TGTGCCAGCACCCTAGGGGGTAGCGGGAGTCATTACGAGCAGTACTTC. It encodes CASTLGGSGSHYEQYF. Looking up the rest from reference TRBV11-2 and TRBJ2-7 gives the full variable domain: EAGVAQSPRYKIIEKRQSVAFWCNPISGHATLYWYQQILGQGPKLLIQFQNNGVVDDSQLPKDRFSAERLKGVDSTLKIQPAKLEDSAVYLCASTLGGSGSHYEQYFGPGTRLTVT.

The chain is built from TRBV28 and TRBJ2-3; D uncertain. V lost 3 bases, J lost 5 bases, and 6 bases lay in between. This CDR3 is built from 12 residues. In germline, CDR1 is MDHEN, CDR2 SYDVKM. The CDR3 DNA follows: TGTGCCAGCAGTTTGCCCGGAGATACGCAGTATTTT. Translated: CASSLPGDTQYF.

The chain links TRBV11-3 to TRBJ2-3; D possibly corresponds to TRBD2 (6 bases). This CDR3 spans 17 amino acids. Germline CDR1 reads SGHNT; CDR2 reads YENEEA. Trimming cost V 3 bases and J 0 bases, with 16 bases left between them. The CDR3 loop is CASSLGVDGGSTDTQYF. The CDR3 DNA is TGTGCCAGCAGCTTGGGCGTGGACGGGGGAAGCACAGATACGCAGTATTTT.

The V gene is TRBV7-2, the J gene TRBJ2-2; D is perhaps TRBD1 (6 bases). V lost 5 bases and J 6 bases, leaving 13 bases between the germline ends. Germline values: CDR1 SGHTA, CDR2 FQGNSA. This CDR3 is 14 amino acids long. This chain's CDR3 is CASSPGHSAGELFF. CDR3 in DNA: TGTGCCAGCAGCCCGGGACATTCGGCCGGGGAGCTGTTTTTT. Based on the CDR3 plus reference TRBV7-2 and TRBJ2-2, the full variable domain is GAGVSQSPSNKVTEKGKDVELRCDPISGHTALYWYRQSLGQGLEFLIYFQGNSAPDKSGLPSDRFSAERTGGSVSTLTIQRTQQEDSAVYLCASSPGHSAGELFFGEGSRLTVL.

The chain combines TRBV5-6 with TRBJ2-5, with D unresolved. TRBJ2-7 explains the end of the DNA better; the J call may be wrong. Germline CDR1 is SGHDT and CDR2 is YYEEEE. CDR3 length equals 14 residues. The CDR3 here is CASSPTLPSYEQYF. The CDR3 DNA reads as TGTGCCAGCTCACCGACTCTACCCTCCTACGAGCAGTACTTC.

This clone came up once. The rearrangement links TRBV4-1 to TRBJ2-1; D remains unclear. Germline CDR1 reads MGHRA; CDR2 reads YSYEKL. With 4 bases removed from V and 9 bases from J, the gap between germline ends came to 22 bases. The CDR3 consists of 16 residues. The CDR3 nucleotides read TGCGCCAGCAGCCCGCTTGGTCTGGGCTCAATCGGTGAGCAGTTCTTC. As protein: CASSPLGLGSIGEQFF.

The rearrangement links TRBV7-2 to TRBJ2-1, with 10 bases identical to TRBD1. The CDR3 runs 15 residues. V trimming: 6 bases; J trimming: 7 bases; junction bases outside the gene matches: 9. The germline gives CDR1 SGHTA, CDR2 FQGNSA. Written as DNA, the CDR3 is TGTGCCAGCAGTTACCGGACAGGGGGGAGTAATGAGCAGTTCTTC. Translating it yields CASSYRTGGSNEQFF.

A note on this clone: The same CDR3 can be traced to other DNA sequences in this sample. The rearrangement joins TRBV19 to TRBJ1-5; D is unresolved. Germline V gives CDR1 LNHDA, CDR2 SQIVND (reference sequence). This CDR3 contains 12 residues. V lost 1 base and J lost 9, with 7 bases in between. CDR3 DNA sequence: TGTGCCAGTAGTATAGGACCGGGGCCCCAGCATTTT. It codes for CASSIGPGPQHF.

The chain joins TRBV6-5 to TRBJ1-1; D is unclear. The CDR3 loop spans 16 amino acids. V shed 0 bases and J shed 0 bases, with 11 bases lying between them. The V gene's germline CDR1 is MNHEY and CDR2 SVGAGI. CDR3 in amino acids: CASSYSAGRMNTEAFF. CDR3 DNA: TGTGCCAGCAGTTACTCCGCAGGCAGGATGAACACTGAAGCTTTCTTT.

The chain links TRBV7-2 to TRBJ1-4; possible D gene TRBD1, 6 bases. The V gene lost 2 bases and the J gene lost 6 bases, with 10 bases spanning the gap. This CDR3 has 14 residues. In germline, CDR1 is SGHTA, CDR2 FQGNSA. CDR3 nucleotide sequence: TGTGCCAGCAGCTTAAACAGGGCGGATGAAAAACTGTTTTTT. This sequence encodes CASSLNRADEKLFF.

CDR3 in DNA: TGTGCCAGCAGGTTGGGACAGGGGGCATCTCAGCCCCAGCATTTT. Translation: CASRLGQGASQPQHF. The chain links TRBV28 to TRBJ1-5; TRBD1 matches at 12 bases. Losses at the gene ends were 6 bases for V and 6 bases for J; bases not matched to a gene: 6. This CDR3 contains 15 residues. Germline-derived CDR1 and CDR2 are MDHEN and SYDVKM.

The genes are TRBV28 and TRBJ1-2; D is perhaps TRBD1 (6 bases). CDR1 is MDHEN and CDR2 is SYDVKM in the germline V gene. The CDR3 consists of 17 residues. V lost 4 bases and J 4 bases, leaving 22 bases between the germline ends. The CDR3 DNA sequence: TGTGCCAGCAGTTCCGGGGGCAGGGCTCCCACTTCCTATGGCTACACCTTC. Protein: CASSSGGRAPTSYGYTF.

This clone showed up just once. This rearrangement joins TRBV6-1 to TRBJ2-3, with a weak D call TRBD1 (5 bases). The germline V gene has CDR1 MNHNS and CDR2 SASEGT. The CDR3 runs 14 residues. V dropped 2 bases and J dropped 3 bases, with 9 bases sitting between them. CDR3 nucleotides: TGTGCCAGCAGTGAAAGTCCAGGGACAGATACGCAGTATTTT. Its protein product is CASSESPGTDTQYF.

This sequence joins TRBV29-1 and TRBJ2-2; 7 bases agree with TRBD2. The CDR3 runs 14 residues. Looked up from germline, CDR1 is SQVTM and CDR2 is ANQGSEA. The trim removed 5 bases at V and 1 base at J, leaving 4 bases unmatched. The CDR3 DNA follows: TGCAGCGTTTGGTCGGGAGGGAACACCGGGGAGCTGTTTTTT. Translated, it gives CSVWSGGNTGELFF.